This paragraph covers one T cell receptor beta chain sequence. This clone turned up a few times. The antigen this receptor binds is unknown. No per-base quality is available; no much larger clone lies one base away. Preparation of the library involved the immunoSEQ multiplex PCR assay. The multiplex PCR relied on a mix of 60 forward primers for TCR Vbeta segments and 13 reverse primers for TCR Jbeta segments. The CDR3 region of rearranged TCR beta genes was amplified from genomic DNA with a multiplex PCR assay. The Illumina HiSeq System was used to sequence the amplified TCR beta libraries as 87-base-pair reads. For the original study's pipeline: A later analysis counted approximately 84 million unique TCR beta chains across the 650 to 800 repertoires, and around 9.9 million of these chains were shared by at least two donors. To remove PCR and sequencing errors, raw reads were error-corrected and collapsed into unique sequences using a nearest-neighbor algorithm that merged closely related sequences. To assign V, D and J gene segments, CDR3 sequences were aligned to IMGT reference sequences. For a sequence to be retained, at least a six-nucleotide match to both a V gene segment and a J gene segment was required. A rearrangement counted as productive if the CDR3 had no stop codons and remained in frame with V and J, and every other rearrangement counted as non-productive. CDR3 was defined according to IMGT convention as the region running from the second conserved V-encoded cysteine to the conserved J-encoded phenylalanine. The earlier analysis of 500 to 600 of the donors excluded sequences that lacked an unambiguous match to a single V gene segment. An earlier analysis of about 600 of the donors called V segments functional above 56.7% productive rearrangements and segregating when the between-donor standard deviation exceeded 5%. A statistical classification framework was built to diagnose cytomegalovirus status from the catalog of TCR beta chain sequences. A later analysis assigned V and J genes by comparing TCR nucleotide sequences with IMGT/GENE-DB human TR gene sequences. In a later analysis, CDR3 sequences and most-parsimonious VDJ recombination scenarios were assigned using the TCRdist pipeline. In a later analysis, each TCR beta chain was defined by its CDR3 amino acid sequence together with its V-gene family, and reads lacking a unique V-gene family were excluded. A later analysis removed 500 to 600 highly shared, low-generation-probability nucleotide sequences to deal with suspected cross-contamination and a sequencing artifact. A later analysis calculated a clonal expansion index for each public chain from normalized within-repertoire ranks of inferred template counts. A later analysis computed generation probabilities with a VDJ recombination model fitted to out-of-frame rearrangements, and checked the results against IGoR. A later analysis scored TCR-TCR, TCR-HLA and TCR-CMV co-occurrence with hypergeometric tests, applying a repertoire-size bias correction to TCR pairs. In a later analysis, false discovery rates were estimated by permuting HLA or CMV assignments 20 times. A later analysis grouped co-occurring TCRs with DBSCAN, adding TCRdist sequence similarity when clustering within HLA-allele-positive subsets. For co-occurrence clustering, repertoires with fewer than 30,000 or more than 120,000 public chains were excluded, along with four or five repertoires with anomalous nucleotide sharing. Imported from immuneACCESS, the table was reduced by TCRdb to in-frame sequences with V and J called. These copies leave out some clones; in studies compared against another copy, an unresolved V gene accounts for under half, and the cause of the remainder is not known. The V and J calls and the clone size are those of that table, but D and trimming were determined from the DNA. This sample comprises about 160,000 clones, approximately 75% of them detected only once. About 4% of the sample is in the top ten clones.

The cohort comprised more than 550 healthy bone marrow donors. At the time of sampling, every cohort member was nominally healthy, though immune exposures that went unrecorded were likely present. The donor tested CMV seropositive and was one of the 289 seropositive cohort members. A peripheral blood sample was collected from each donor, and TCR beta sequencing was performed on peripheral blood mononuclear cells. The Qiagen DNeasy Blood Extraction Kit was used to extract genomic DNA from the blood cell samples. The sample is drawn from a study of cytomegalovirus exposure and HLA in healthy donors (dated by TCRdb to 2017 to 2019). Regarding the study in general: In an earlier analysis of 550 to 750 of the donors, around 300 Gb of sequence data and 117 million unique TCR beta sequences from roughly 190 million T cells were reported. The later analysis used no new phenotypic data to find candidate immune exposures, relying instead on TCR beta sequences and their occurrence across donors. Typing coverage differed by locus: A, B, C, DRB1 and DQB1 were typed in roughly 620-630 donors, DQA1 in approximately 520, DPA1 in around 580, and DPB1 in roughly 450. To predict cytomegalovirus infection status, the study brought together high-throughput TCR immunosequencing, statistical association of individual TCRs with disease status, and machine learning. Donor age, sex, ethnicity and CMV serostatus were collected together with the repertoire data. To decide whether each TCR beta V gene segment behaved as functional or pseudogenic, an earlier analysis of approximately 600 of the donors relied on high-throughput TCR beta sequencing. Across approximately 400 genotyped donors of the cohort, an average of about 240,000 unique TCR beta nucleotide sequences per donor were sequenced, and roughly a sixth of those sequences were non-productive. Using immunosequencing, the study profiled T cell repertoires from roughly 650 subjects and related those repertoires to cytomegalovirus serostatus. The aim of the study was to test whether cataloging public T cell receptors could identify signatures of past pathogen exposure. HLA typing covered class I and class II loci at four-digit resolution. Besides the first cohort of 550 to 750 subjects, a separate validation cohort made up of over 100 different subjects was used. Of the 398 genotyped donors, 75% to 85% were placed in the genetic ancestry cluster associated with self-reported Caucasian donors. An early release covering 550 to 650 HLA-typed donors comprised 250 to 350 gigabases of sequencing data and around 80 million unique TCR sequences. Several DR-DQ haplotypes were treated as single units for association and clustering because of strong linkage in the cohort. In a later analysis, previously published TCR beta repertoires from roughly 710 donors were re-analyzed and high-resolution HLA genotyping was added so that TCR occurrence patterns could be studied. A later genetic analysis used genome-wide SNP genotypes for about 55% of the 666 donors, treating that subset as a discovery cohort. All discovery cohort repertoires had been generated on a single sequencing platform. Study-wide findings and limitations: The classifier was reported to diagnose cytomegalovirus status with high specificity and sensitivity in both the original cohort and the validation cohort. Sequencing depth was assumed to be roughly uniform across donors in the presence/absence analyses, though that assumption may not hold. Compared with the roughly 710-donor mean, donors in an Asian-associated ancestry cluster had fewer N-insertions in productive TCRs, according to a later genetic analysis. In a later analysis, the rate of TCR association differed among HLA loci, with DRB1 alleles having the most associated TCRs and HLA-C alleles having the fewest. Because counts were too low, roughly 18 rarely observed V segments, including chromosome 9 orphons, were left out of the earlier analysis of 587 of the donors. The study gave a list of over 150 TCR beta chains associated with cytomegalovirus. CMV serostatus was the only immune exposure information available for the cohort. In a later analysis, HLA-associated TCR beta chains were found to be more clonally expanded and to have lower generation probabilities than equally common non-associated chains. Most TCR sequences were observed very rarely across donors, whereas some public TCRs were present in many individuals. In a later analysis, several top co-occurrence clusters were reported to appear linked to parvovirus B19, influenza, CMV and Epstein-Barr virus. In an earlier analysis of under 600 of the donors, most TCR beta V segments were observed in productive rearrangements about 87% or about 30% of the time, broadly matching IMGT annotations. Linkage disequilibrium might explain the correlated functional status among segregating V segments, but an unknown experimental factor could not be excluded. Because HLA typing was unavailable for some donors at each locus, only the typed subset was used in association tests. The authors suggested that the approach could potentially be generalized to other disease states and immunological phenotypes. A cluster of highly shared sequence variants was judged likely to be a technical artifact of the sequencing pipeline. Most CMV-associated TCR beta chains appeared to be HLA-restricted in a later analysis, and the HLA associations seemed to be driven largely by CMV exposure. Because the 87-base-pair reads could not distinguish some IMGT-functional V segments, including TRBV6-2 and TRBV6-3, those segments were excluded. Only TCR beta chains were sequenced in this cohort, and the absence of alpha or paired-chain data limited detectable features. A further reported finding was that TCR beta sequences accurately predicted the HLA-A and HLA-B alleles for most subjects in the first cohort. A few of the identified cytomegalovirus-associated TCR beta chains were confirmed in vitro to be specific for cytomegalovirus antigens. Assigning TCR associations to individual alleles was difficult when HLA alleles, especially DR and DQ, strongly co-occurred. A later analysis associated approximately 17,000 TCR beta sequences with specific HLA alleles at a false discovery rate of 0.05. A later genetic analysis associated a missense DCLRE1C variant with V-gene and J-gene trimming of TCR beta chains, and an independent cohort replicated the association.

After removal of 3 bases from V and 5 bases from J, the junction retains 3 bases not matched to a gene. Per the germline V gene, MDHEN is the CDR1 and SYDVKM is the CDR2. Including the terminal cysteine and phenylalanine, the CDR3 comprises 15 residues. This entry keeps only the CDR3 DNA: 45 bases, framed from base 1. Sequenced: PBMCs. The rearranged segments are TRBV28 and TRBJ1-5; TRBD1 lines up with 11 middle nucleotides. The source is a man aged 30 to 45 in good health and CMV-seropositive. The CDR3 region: CASSLGTGGDQPQHF. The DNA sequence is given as TGTGCCAGCAGTTTGGGGACAGGGGGAGATCAGCCCCAGCATTTT.